This T cell receptor beta chain comes out of a study of vaccination effects on CD4 cells after COVID-19. Whole-study results and caveats: Healthy vaccine recipients' vaccine-induced clones were almost all SARS-CoV-2 mono-reactive.

ViraFEST used viral peptide pools to expand antigen-specific CD4+ T cells before sequencing. Isolation of CD4+ T cells took place after around 10 days of culture. Cultivation was performed at 1.5 million to 2.5 million PBMC per well with approximately 10 IU/ml IL-2 and around 10 ug/ml peptides added. Sequencing used immunoSEQ multiplex PCR; TCRdb keeps in-frame clones, though not all of them. The sample carries over 55,000 clones, roughly 80% recorded once. On this clone itself: Its specificity is unknown.

CDR3 size: 17 residues. V lost 2 bases, J lost 0 bases, and 14 bases lay in between. Germline loops: CDR1 SGHTA, CDR2 FQGNSA. Source: CD4+ T cells from PBMCs cultured with HCoV-229E spike peptides, taken before COVID-19 vaccination. The gene calls are TRBV7-2 and TRBJ2-1; tentative D call: TRBD2 (5 bases). The sequence derives from a human donor who received a COVID-19 vaccine. Here the CDR3 reads CASSLSGGPSSYNEQFF. DNA of the CDR3: TGTGCCAGCAGCTTATCGGGCGGGCCGAGCTCCTACAATGAGCAGTTCTTC.